Listed below are T cell receptor beta chains from one sample, sequenced in a study of T cell repertoires in cytomegalovirus infection. TCRdb analysed the reads with MiXCR anew, one entry per CDR3 protein. The sample consists of fewer than 1,000,000 distinct CDR3 sequences, approximately 30% of them appearing once. Their antigens are not known. Sequencing was performed on cultured CD8+ T cells from PBMCs, taken from culture after CMV antigen stimulation. All receptors come from a human donor in good health (CMV status not recorded). Some clones in this sample may be carry-over from other donors' samples. Both conserved end residues are part of each CDR3. The D gene is left open where the match is weak. Only some rows state a clone size, as once, few, many or a class for expanded clones.

v_call	d_call	j_call	clone_size	cdr3_nt	cdr3_aa
TRBV24-1	-	TRBJ2-2	-	TGTGCCACCAGTGAACCGAACACCGGGGAGCTGTTTTTT	CATSEPNTGELFF
TRBV12-3/TRBV12-4	TRBD2	TRBJ2-5	many	TGTGCCAGCAGTCCTCGTAAGCGGGGGGGCCCGGAGACCCAGTACTTC	CASSPRKRGGPETQYF
TRBV4-1	-	TRBJ1-2	many	TGCGCCAGCAGCCAAGGGGTGGGCGACTATGGCTACACCTTC	CASSQGVGDYGYTF
TRBV18	TRBD2	TRBJ2-7	many	TGTGCCAGCTCGCGCGGGACTAGCGAGACCTACGAGCAGTACTTC	CASSRGTSETYEQYF
TRBV28	-	TRBJ1-3	few	TGTGCCAGCACCGAGAGGTCGCTTTATGGAAACACCATATATTTT	CASTERSLYGNTIYF
TRBV2	-	TRBJ2-5	few	TGTGCCAGCGTATTGGCGGGGAATCAAGAGACCCAGTACTTC	CASVLAGNQETQYF
TRBV13	TRBD1	TRBJ1-5	-	TGTGCCAGCAGCTTAGGCACAGGGGGCCATCAGCCCCAGCATTTT	CASSLGTGGHQPQHF
TRBV6-6	-	TRBJ2-4	-	TGTGCCAGCGGGGGCAGGAACATTCAGTACTTC	CASGGRNIQYF
TRBV20-1	-	TRBJ1-3	-	TGCAGTGCCGTGGGGTCCGGAAACACCATATATTTT	CSAVGSGNTIYF
TRBV11-3	TRBD1	TRBJ2-7	many	TGTGCCAGCAGCTTAGGGCCAGGGGGCTTCTACGAGCAGTACTTC	CASSLGPGGFYEQYF
TRBV20-1	-	TRBJ2-3	-	TGCAGTGCTCCGTCGGATACGCAGTATTTT	CSAPSDTQYF
TRBV11-2	-	TRBJ1-3	-	TGTGCCAGCAGCTTAGGCTGGGCTTCCTCTGGAAACACCATATATTTT	CASSLGWASSGNTIYF
TRBV28	-	TRBJ1-6	-	TGTGCCAGCAGACTAGGGAGCAGTCTCCCCTATAATTCACCCCTCCACTTT	CASRLGSSLPYNSPLHF
TRBV12-3/TRBV12-4	TRBD2	TRBJ2-1	-	TGTGCCAGCAGTTTAGGGGGGGGGGAGTATGAGCAGTTCTTC	CASSLGGGEYEQFF
TRBV2	-	TRBJ1-5	few	TGTGCCAGCAGAGACTATGACTCCCTCAATCAGCCCCAGCATTTT	CASRDYDSLNQPQHF
TRBV20-1	-	TRBJ1-2	-	TGCAGTGCTGGTCACAGGGAGAACTATGGCTACACCTTC	CSAGHRENYGYTF
TRBV6-6	TRBD1	TRBJ2-1	-	TGTGCCAGCAGGGACGGGACAGGGGAAACCTATGAGCAGTTCTTC	CASRDGTGETYEQFF
TRBV12-3/TRBV12-4	-	TRBJ2-3	-	TGTGCCAGCAGTCCTCCGCACACTAGACTCGTGCAGTATTTT	CASSPPHTRLVQYF
TRBV12-3/TRBV12-4	TRBD2	TRBJ2-2	-	TGTGCCAGCAGTTTTCTGCCGAGCGGGGGGCCGAGGGAGCTGTTTTTT	CASSFLPSGGPRELFF
TRBV7-9	TRBD1	TRBJ1-2	-	TGTGCCATACCGGGACAGGAAAATCCTTGGAGTGGCTACACCTTC	CAIPGQENPWSGYTF
TRBV28	TRBD2	TRBJ2-1	few	TGTGCCAGCTATCCAGCGGGGGGTCTCAATGAGCAGTTCTTC	CASYPAGGLNEQFF
TRBV4-1	-	TRBJ1-1	-	TGCGCCAGCAGCCAGTACCGGGACGACGAAGCTTTCTTT	CASSQYRDDEAFF
TRBV29-1	TRBD2	TRBJ2-5	-	TGCAGCGTCTCTGGGACTAGCGGGGGGGGAGAGACCCAGTACTTC	CSVSGTSGGGETQYF
TRBV6-2/TRBV6-3	-	TRBJ1-2	-	TGTGCCAGCAGTCCGCGGACCGATGCCTGGGATGGCTACACCTTC	CASSPRTDAWDGYTF
TRBV7-2	TRBD2	TRBJ2-1	many	TGTGCCAGCAGCCTCCTGGGGGGCGCGGGGGGCTTCTACAATGAGCAGTTCTTC	CASSLLGGAGGFYNEQFF
TRBV27	TRBD1	TRBJ2-7	-	TGTGCCAGCGGGACAGGGTGGTACGAGCAGTACTTC	CASGTGWYEQYF
TRBV12-3/TRBV12-4	-	TRBJ2-3	-	TGTGCCAGCATCTCGGACTTCCTTAGCACAGATACGCAGTATTTT	CASISDFLSTDTQYF
TRBV7-4	TRBD1	TRBJ2-5	-	TGTGCCAGCAGCGACCGGGACAGGGAGGAGACCCAGTACTTC	CASSDRDREETQYF
TRBV10-3	TRBD1	TRBJ1-2	once	TGTGCCATCAGGGAGGCTCCGGGACAGGATGGCTACACCTTC	CAIREAPGQDGYTF
TRBV6-5	TRBD2	TRBJ2-5	-	TGTGCCAGCAGTTACCCGACTAGCGGGGGTGATTCGGCGAGGGAGACCCAGTACTTC	CASSYPTSGGDSARETQYF
TRBV6-4	TRBD2	TRBJ2-3	once	TGTGCCAGCAGTGACTCGGGTGCTAGCGGGGGGTACTACACAGATACGCAGTATTTT	CASSDSGASGGYYTDTQYF
TRBV4-3	TRBD2	TRBJ2-1	few	TGCGCCAGCAGCCAAGAATTGCGGGGGAGGTTGGGGAATGAGCAGTTCTTC	CASSQELRGRLGNEQFF